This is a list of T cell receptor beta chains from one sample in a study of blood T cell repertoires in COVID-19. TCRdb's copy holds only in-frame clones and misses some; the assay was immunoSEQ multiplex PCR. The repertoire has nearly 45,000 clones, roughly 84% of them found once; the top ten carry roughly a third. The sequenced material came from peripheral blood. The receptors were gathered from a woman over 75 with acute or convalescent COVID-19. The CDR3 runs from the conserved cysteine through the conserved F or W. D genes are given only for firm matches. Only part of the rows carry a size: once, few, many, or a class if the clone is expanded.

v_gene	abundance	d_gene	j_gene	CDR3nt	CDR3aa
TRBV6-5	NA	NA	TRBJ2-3	TGTGCCAGCTCCCGGGACTTTAACACAGATACGCAGTATTTT	CASSRDFNTDTQYF
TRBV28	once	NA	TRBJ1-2	TGTGCCAGCAGTCCAAGGGGAGGAGTGGGTGGCTACACCTTC	CASSPRGGVGGYTF
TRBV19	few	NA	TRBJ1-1	TGTGCCAGTAGCAACATGAACACTGAAGCTTTCTTT	CASSNMNTEAFF
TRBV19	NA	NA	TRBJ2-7	TGTGCCAGTAGTAAGGGACACGGCTACGAGCAGTACTTC	CASSKGHGYEQYF
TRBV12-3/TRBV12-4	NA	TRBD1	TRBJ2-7	TGTGCCAGCAGACAGGGGGCGGACGAGCAGTACTTC	CASRQGADEQYF
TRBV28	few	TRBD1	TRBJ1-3	TGTGCCAGCAGACAGGGGGCCACTGGAAACACCATATATTTT	CASRQGATGNTIYF
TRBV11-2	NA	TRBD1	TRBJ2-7	TGTGCCAGCAGCTCTCCGGGACAGGGTGTACCCTACGAGCAGTACTTC	CASSSPGQGVPYEQYF
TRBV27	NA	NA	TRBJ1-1	TGTGCCAGCAGTTTATGGCCCGGGGGAGTTAATGAAGCTTTCTTT	CASSLWPGGVNEAFF
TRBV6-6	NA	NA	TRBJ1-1	TGTGCCAGCAGTTACTCAGGGCAGGGCACTGAAGCTTTCTTT	CASSYSGQGTEAFF
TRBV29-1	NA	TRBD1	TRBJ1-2	TGCAGCGTTGAGTCACAGGGGCAGGGCTACACCTTC	CSVESQGQGYTF
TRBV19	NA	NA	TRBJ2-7	TGTGCCAGCTCAGGACAGACCACTTCCTACGAGCAGTACTTC	CASSGQTTSYEQYF
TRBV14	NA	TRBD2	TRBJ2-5	TGTGCCAGCAGCCCCCGACTAGCGGGCGCTCCTATACAAGAGACCCAGTACTTC	CASSPRLAGAPIQETQYF
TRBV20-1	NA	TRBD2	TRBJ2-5	TGCAGTGCTAGTGGGCTAGCGGATCAAGAGACCCAGTACTTC	CSASGLADQETQYF
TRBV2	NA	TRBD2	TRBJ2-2	TGTGCCAGCATGCGGGAGAGGAAACCCGGGGAGCTGTTTTTT	CASMRERKPGELFF
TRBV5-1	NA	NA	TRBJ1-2	TGCGCCAGCAGCTTGGTGATGGGGGGTGAGGCCTACACCTTC	CASSLVMGGEAYTF
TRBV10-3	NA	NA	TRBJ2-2	TGTGCCATCAGTGAGGGGCAGACCGGGGAGCTGTTTTTT	CAISEGQTGELFF
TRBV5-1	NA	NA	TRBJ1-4	TGCGCCAGCAGCCTTGGTCAGAATCTTGAAAAACTGTTTTTT	CASSLGQNLEKLFF
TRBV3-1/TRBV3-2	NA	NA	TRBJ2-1	TGTGCCAGCAGCCAAGGGGGGCCCTCGCGGTTCTTC	CASSQGGPSRFF
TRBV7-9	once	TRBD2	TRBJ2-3	TGTGCCAGCAGCCAACTAGCGGGAGGGCTCAGCACAGATACGCAGTATTTT	CASSQLAGGLSTDTQYF
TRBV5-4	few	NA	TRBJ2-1	TGTGCCAGCAGCCTTAGGGGTTCCTACAATGAGCAGTTCTTC	CASSLRGSYNEQFF
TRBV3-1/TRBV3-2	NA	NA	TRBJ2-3	TGTGCCAGCAGTCTCGGGACTCCCTCGACCGATACGCAGTATTTT	CASSLGTPSTDTQYF
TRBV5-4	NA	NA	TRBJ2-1	TGTGCCAGCAGCTTAGACCAGGGGCGCGGCAATGAGCAGTTCTTC	CASSLDQGRGNEQFF
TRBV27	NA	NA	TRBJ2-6	TGTGCCAGCAGTTTAGGGTGGTACAGGAGAGCCTCTGGGGCCAACGTCCTGACTTTC	CASSLGWYRRASGANVLTF
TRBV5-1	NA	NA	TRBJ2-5	TGCGCCAGCAGGAAAGAGGCGGGGTTGCAAGAGACCCAGTACTTC	CASRKEAGLQETQYF